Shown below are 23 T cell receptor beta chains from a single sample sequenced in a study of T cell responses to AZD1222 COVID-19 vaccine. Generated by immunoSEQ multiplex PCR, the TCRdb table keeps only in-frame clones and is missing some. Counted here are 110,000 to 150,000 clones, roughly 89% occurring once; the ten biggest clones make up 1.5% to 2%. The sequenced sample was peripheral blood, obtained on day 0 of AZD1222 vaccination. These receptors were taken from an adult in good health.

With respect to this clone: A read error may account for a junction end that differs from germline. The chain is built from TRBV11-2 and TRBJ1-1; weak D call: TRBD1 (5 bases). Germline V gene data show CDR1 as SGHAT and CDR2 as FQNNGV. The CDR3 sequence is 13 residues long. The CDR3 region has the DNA TGTGCCAGCAGCTCTCTTCGGGACCCAAGGATCGTCTTT. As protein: CASSSLRDPRIVF.

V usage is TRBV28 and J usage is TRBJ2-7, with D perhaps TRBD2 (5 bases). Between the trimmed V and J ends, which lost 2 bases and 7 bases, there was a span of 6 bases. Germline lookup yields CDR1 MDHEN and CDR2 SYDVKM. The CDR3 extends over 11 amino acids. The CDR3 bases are TGTGCCAGCAGTTTAAGGGAGGAGCAGTACTTC. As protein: CASSLREEQYF.

The DNA for the CDR3 is TGTGCCAGCAGCTTAGCCGGGATCAGCTATGGCTACACCTTC. Translated, it gives CASSLAGISYGYTF. V usage is TRBV5-6 and J usage is TRBJ1-2, with no clear D. The V and J ends lost 2 bases and 4 bases respectively, with 12 bases between them. CDR1 is SGHDT, CDR2 YYEEEE, per germline. The CDR3 covers 14 residues.

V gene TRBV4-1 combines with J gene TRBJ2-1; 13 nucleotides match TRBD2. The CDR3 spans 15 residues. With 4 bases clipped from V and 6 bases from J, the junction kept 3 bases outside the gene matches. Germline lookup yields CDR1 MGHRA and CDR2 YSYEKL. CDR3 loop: CASSLLAGGPNEQFF. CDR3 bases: TGCGCCAGCAGCCTACTAGCGGGAGGGCCCAATGAGCAGTTCTTC.

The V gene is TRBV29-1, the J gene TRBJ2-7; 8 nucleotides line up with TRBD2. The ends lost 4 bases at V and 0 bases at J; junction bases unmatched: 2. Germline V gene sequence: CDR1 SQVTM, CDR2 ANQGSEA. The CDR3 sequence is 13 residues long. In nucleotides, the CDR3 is TGCAGCGTTGTACTAGCGGTCTCCTACGAGCAGTACTTC. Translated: CSVVLAVSYEQYF.

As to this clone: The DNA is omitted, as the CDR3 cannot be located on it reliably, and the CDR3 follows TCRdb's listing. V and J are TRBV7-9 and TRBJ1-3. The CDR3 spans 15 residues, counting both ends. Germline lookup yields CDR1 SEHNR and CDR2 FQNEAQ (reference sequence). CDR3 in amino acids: CASSSVPGSGNTIYF.

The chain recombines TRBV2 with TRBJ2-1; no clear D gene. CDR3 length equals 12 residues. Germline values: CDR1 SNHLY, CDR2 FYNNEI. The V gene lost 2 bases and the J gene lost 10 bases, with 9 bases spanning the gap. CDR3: CASSETFWEQFF. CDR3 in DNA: TGTGCCAGCAGTGAAACGTTCTGGGAGCAGTTCTTC. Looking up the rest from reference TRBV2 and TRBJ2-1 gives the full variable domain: EPEVTQTPSHQVTQMGQEVILRCVPISNHLYFYWYRQILGQKVEFLVSFYNNEISEKSEIFDDQFSVERPDGSNFTLKIRSTKLEDSAMYFCASSETFWEQFFGPGTRLTVL.

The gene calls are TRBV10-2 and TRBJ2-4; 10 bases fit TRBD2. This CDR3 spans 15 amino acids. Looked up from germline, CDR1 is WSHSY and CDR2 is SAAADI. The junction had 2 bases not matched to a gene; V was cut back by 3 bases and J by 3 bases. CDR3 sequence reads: CASSEVAGGKNIQYF. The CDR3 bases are TGCGCCAGCAGTGAAGTAGCGGGAGGCAAAAACATTCAGTACTTC.

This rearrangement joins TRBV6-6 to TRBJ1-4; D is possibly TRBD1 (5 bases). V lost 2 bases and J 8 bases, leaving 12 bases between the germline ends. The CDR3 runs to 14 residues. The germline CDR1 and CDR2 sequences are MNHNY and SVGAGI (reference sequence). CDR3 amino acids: CASSYVAGQEKLFF. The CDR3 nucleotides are TGTGCCAGCAGTTACGTCGCAGGGCAAGAAAAACTGTTTTTT.

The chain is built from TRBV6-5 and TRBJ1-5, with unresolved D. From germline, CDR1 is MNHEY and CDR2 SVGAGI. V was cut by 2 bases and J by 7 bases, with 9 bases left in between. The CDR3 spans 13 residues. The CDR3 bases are TGTGCCAGCAGTTACGTGAGGAACCAGCCCCAGCATTTT. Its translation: CASSYVRNQPQHF.

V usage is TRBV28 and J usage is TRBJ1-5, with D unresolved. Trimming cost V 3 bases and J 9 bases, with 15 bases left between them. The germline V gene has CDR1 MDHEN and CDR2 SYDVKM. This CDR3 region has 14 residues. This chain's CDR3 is CASSLILGSVPQHF. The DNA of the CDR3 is TGTGCCAGCAGTTTGATCCTGGGTAGTGTGCCCCAGCATTTT.

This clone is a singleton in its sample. The DNA for the CDR3 is TGTGCCAGCAGCCAAGATCTGATACGGACCTCGGATGAGCAGTTCTTC. Translation: CASSQDLIRTSDEQFF. The J gene is TRBJ2-1, the V gene TRBV4-2; no firm D call. CDR1 LGHNA and CDR2 YNFKEQ come from the germline V gene. CDR3 length: 16 residues. Trimming shortened V by 0 bases and J by 8 bases, and 17 bases separated the two germline ends.

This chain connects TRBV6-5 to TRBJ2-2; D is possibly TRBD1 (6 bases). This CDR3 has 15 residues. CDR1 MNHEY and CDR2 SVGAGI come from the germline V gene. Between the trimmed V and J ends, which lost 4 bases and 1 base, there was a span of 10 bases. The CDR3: CASSSPGVNTGELFF. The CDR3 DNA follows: TGTGCCAGCAGTTCCCCAGGGGTGAACACCGGGGAGCTGTTTTTT.

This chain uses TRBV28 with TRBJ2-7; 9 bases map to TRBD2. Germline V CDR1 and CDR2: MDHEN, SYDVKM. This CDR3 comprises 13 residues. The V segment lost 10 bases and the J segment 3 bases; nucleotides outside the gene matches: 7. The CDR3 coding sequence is TGTGCCACCTATAGCGGGAGAATCTACGAGCAGTACTTC. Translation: CATYSGRIYEQYF.

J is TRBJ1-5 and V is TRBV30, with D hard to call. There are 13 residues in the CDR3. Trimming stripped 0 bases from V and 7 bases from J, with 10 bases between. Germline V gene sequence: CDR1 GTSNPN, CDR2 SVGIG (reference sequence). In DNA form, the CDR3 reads TGTGCCTGGAGTGTAGAAGGAGCCCAGCCCCAGCATTTT. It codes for CAWSVEGAQPQHF.

The CDR3 nucleotides read TGTGCCACCAGCAGAGGACAGGGGGATGGTTTGGGCTACACCTTC. Translated: CATSRGQGDGLGYTF. The genes are TRBV15 and TRBJ1-2, with TRBD1 identical over 9 bases. The CDR3 consists of 15 residues. CDR1 is LNHNV and CDR2 is YYDKDF in the germline V gene (reference sequence). The V segment lost 1 base and the J segment 8 bases; nucleotides outside the gene matches: 8.

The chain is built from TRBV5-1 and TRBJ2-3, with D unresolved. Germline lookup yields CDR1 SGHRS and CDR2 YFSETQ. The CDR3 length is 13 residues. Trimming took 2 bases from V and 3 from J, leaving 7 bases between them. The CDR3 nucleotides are TGCGCCAGCAGCTTTCGGATAACAGATACGCAGTATTTT. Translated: CASSFRITDTQYF.

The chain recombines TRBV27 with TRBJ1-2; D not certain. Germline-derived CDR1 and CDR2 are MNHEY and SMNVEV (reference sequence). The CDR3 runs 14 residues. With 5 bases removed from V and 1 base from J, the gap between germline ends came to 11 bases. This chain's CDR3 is CASSPQRDNYGYTF. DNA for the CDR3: TGTGCCAGCAGTCCCCAGCGGGATAACTATGGCTACACCTTC.

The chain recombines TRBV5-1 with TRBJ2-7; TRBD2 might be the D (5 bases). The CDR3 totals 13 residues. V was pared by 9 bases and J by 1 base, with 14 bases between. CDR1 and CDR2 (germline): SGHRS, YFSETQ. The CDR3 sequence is CAKPGLSSYEQYF. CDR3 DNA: TGCGCCAAACCCGGACTGTCTTCCTACGAGCAGTACTTC.

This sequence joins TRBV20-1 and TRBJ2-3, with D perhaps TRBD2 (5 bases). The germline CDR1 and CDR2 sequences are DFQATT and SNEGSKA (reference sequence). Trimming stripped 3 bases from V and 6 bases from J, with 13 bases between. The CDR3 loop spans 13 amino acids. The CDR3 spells CSASGVARDTQYF. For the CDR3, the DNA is TGCAGTGCTAGTGGGGTAGCGAGGGATACGCAGTATTTT.

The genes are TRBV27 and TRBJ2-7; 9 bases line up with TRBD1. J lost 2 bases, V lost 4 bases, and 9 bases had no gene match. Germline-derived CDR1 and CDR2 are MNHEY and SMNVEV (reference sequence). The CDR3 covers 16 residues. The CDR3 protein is CASSSDLDRGTYEQYF. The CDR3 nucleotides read TGTGCCAGCAGTTCAGACCTGGACAGGGGTACCTACGAGCAGTACTTC.

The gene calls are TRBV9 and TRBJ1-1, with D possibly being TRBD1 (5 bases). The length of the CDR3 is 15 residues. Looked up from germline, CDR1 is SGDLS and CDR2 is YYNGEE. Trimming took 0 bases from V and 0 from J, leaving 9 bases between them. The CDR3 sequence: CASSVEQGMNTEAFF. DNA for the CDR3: TGTGCCAGCAGCGTAGAGCAGGGCATGAACACTGAAGCTTTCTTT.

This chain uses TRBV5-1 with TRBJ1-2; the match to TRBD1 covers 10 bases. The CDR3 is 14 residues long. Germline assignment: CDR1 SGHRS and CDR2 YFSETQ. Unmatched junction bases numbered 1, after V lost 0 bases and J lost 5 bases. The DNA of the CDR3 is TGCGCCAGCAGCTTGGGACAGGGGGCTTATGGCTACACCTTC. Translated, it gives CASSLGQGAYGYTF. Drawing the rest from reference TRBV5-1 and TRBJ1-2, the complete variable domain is KAGVTQTPRYLIKTRGQQVTLSCSPISGHRSVSWYQQTPGQGLQFLFEYFSETQRNKGNFPGRFSGRQFSNSRSEMNVSTLELGDSALYLCASSLGQGAYGYTFGSGTRLTVV.